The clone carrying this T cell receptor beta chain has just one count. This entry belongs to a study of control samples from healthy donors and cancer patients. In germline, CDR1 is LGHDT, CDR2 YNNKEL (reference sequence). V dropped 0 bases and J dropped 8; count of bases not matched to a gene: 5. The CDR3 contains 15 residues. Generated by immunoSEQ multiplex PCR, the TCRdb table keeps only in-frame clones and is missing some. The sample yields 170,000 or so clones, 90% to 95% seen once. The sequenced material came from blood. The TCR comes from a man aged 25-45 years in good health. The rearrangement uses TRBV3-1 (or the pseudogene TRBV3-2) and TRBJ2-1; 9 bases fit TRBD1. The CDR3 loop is CASSQEGTGYYEQFF. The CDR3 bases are TGTGCCAGCAGCCAAGAGGGGACAGGGTACTATGAGCAGTTCTTC.